This entry lists 7 T cell receptor beta chains sequenced from one sample in a study of blood T cell repertoires in COVID-19. The repertoire was sequenced with immunoSEQ multiplex PCR; TCRdb's copy has only in-frame clones and lacks some. The sample lists around 120,000 clones, around 83% seen once, with 8% to 10% in the top ten. Material: peripheral blood. The receptors derive from a man in his forties or fifties with active or convalescent COVID-19.

V gene TRBV6-5 combines with J gene TRBJ1-5; TRBD1 agrees at 7 bases. The CDR3 contains 15 residues. In germline, CDR1 is MNHEY, CDR2 SVGAGI. The trim removed 6 bases at V and 0 bases at J, leaving 5 bases unmatched. The CDR3 region is CASSSGTVSNQPQHF. The CDR3 nucleotides read TGTGCCAGCAGCTCCGGGACAGTTAGCAATCAGCCCCAGCATTTT.

The V call is TRBV29-1, the J call TRBJ1-1; no clear D. V was cut by 7 bases and J by 7 bases, with 13 bases left in between. The germline CDR1 and CDR2 sequences are SQVTM and ANQGSEA. The CDR3 runs to 11 residues. The CDR3 DNA is TGCAGCGGGAAGGGAGGTAATGAAGCTTTCTTT. Protein product: CSGKGGNEAFF.

This rearrangement joins TRBV5-1 to TRBJ1-3; possibly TRBD1 for D (6 bases). This CDR3 comprises 13 residues. V lost 0 bases to trimming and J lost 7 bases, with 8 bases between them. Per the germline V gene, CDR1 is SGHRS and CDR2 is YFSETQ. CDR3 nucleotides: TGCGCCAGCAGCTTGGGGCAGGGGAACACCATATATTTT. Protein sequence: CASSLGQGNTIYF.

This chain joins TRBV7-9 and TRBJ1-6; the D gene is possibly TRBD1 (5 bases). Germline CDR1 is SEHNR and CDR2 is FQNEAQ (reference sequence). The CDR3 has 13 amino acids. Trimming removed 8 bases from V and 7 bases from J, with 12 bases in between. The CDR3 DNA is TGTGCCAGCTGGGAGGGGCCCAATTCACCCCTCCACTTT. This codes for CASWEGPNSPLHF.

V is TRBV11-3 and J is TRBJ2-2; D perhaps matches TRBD1 (6 bases). The CDR3 runs 17 residues. The germline V gene has CDR1 SGHNT and CDR2 YENEEA. V gave up 2 bases and J gave up 0 bases, with 13 bases separating them. CDR3 loop: CASSLSWGPSNTGELFF. DNA of the CDR3: TGTGCCAGCAGCTTAAGCTGGGGGCCTTCGAACACCGGGGAGCTGTTTTTT.

CDR3: CASSESDSLGSYNEQFF. The CDR3 DNA sequence: TGCGCCAGCAGTGAGTCGGACTCCCTAGGCTCCTACAATGAGCAGTTCTTC. The rearrangement links TRBV10-1 to TRBJ2-1, with a possible D match to TRBD2 (5 bases). The CDR3 totals 17 residues. Germline CDR1 reads WNHNN; CDR2 reads SYGVQD (reference sequence). Trimming left V 0 bases short and J 0 bases short, with 12 bases between.

CDR3 in DNA: TGTGCCAGCAGCTTGCTAGGAGGGACAGGGACTAATGAAAAACTGTTTTTT. This encodes CASSLLGGTGTNEKLFF. This rearrangement joins TRBV5-5 to TRBJ1-4, with 9 bases matching TRBD1. In germline, CDR1 is SGHKS, CDR2 YYEKEE (reference sequence). Trimming at V came to 1 base and at J to 2 bases, leaving 6 bases not matched to a gene. CDR3 length: 17 amino acids. Together with reference TRBV5-5 and TRBJ1-4, the CDR3 gives the full variable domain: DAGVTQSPTHLIKTRGQQVTLRCSPISGHKSVSWYQQVLGQGPQFIFQYYEKEERGRGNFPDRFSARQFPNYSSELNVNALLLGDSALYLCASSLLGGTGTNEKLFFGSGTQLSVL.